These 14 T cell receptor beta chains came from one sample sequenced in a study of Ad26.COV2.S vaccination and SARS-CoV-2 variants (dated by TCRdb to about 2021). The treatment or condition label on this specimen signifies: about 20 received Ad26.COV2.S at low or high dose, single or two shots; 5 received placebo; per-sample allocation not given. For vaccine and placebo recipients, the sequenced repertoires came from samples collected on day 63 after the first injection. Libraries were made using the immunoSEQ multiplex PCR assay. TCRdb took over this immuneACCESS table, retaining in-frame rearrangements with V and J assigned. Such tables are incomplete; in checked studies, under half of the missing clones stem from an unresolved V gene, and the remainder is unexplained. The sample table contains 400,000 to 500,000 clones; only one count was recorded for nearly 90% of them. Clones ranked in the top ten supply over 2.5% of the sample.

Sequencing used peripheral blood, obtained in a trial of Ad26.COV2.S vaccine versus placebo. The receptors derive from a person between 18 and 59 years old who received the Ad26.COV2.S COVID-19 vaccine or a placebo.

The rearrangement uses TRBV28 and TRBJ2-3; TRBD1 or TRBD2 may be the D gene (5 bases each). CDR1 is MDHEN and CDR2 is SYDVKM in the germline V gene. The CDR3 is 13 amino acids. CDR3 bases: TGTGCTGCGAGGGACGCAGGCACAGATACGCAGTATTTT. It is translated as CAARDAGTDTQYF.

The chain combines TRBV24-1 with TRBJ2-3, with 8 nucleotides matching TRBD1. J lost 6 bases, V lost 0 bases, and 10 bases had no gene match. The CDR3 is made up of 17 amino acids. Per germline, CDR1 KGHDR and CDR2 SFDVKD. The CDR3: CATSDLGQGAVRDTQYF. The CDR3 nucleotides read TGTGCCACCAGTGATTTGGGTCAGGGGGCAGTTCGTGATACGCAGTATTTT.

This clone was seen only once. This chain joins TRBV28 and TRBJ2-5; D possibly corresponds to TRBD2 (6 bases). Germline V gene data show CDR1 as MDHEN and CDR2 as SYDVKM. Trimming left V 7 bases short and J 5 bases short, with 17 bases between. The CDR3 is 14 residues long. The CDR3 bases are TGTGCCAGCAAGCTCTCCGGGGGACGGGAGACCCAGTACTTC. This codes for CASKLSGGRETQYF.

The sample holds one count of this clone. The chain uses TRBV3-1 (or the pseudogene TRBV3-2) and TRBJ2-7, with D possibly TRBD2 on 7 matching bases. With 2 bases removed from V and 2 bases from J, the gap between germline ends came to 16 bases. CDR3 length: 16 amino acids. CDR1 and CDR2 (germline): LGHDT, YNNKEL (reference sequence). The CDR3 protein is CASSQRGGRRTYEQYF. CDR3 nucleotide sequence: TGTGCCAGCAGCCAAAGGGGGGGCCGTAGGACCTACGAGCAGTACTTC.

V usage is TRBV5-1 and J usage is TRBJ2-3, with no clear D. The CDR3 loop spans 13 amino acids. Trimming took 4 bases from V and 2 from J, leaving 8 bases between them. Germline-derived CDR1 and CDR2 are SGHRS and YFSETQ. The chain's CDR3 is CASSPIITDTQYF. The CDR3 DNA is TGCGCCAGCAGCCCCATCATCACAGATACGCAGTATTTT.

The chain joins TRBV15 to TRBJ1-5; tentative D call: TRBD1 (5 bases). Germline V lookup: CDR1 LNHNV, CDR2 YYDKDF (reference sequence). Trimming removed 1 base at V and 5 bases at J, with 9 bases between. The CDR3 consists of 14 residues. The CDR3: CATSRASRDQPQHF. The CDR3 DNA is TGTGCCACCAGCAGAGCGTCCAGGGATCAGCCCCAGCATTTT.

Regarding this clone: The junction does not match germline at one end; this may be a read error. The V call is TRBV7-7, the J call TRBJ2-1; 12 nucleotides align to TRBD2. There are 16 residues in the CDR3. Germline CDR1 reads SSHAT; CDR2 reads FNYEAQ (reference sequence). The DNA of the CDR3 is TGTGCTAGCAGCTTATACCTAGCGGGAGGGCCTCATGAGCAGTTCTTC. Protein product: CASSLYLAGGPHEQFF. Together with reference TRBV7-7 and TRBJ2-1, the CDR3 gives the full variable domain: GAGVSQSPRYKVTKRGQDVTLRCDPISSHATLYWYQQALGQGPEFLTYFNYEAQPDKSGLPSDRFSAERPEGSISTLTIQRTEQRDSAMYRCASSLYLAGGPHEQFFGPGTRLTVL.

V and J are TRBV6-6 and TRBJ2-2, with D possibly being TRBD2 (5 bases). The V and J ends lost 7 bases and 6 bases respectively, with 12 bases between them. Germline V gives CDR1 MNHNY, CDR2 SVGAGI (reference sequence). The CDR3 covers 13 residues. For the CDR3, the DNA is TGTGCCAGCACTTCACGGGGAGCCGGGGAGCTGTTTTTT. The encoded protein is CASTSRGAGELFF.

This clone has just a few counts. The rearrangement uses TRBV7-2 and TRBJ1-4; D ambiguous. This CDR3 has 15 amino acids. The V gene's germline CDR1 is SGHTA and CDR2 FQGNSA. Trimming stripped 0 bases from V and 4 bases from J, with 9 bases between. This CDR3 reads CASSLARTGNEKLFF. The CDR3 coding sequence is TGTGCCAGCAGCTTAGCCAGGACGGGTAATGAAAAACTGTTTTTT.

The chain joins TRBV27 to TRBJ1-1; D not resolved. V gave up 3 bases and J gave up 3 bases, with 8 bases separating them. This CDR3 contains 13 residues. Germline V lookup: CDR1 MNHEY, CDR2 SMNVEV (reference sequence). In DNA, the CDR3 is TGTGCCAGCAGTTTGGATCGTTACACTGAAGCTTTCTTT. As protein: CASSLDRYTEAFF.

The chain carries TRBV30 and TRBJ1-6; D is uncertain. V was trimmed by 2 bases and J by 2 bases, leaving 4 bases between them. The CDR3 is 13 residues long. Looked up from germline, CDR1 is GTSNPN and CDR2 is SVGIG (reference sequence). The CDR3 bases are TGTGCCTGGAGTCCGGCCTATAATTCACCCCTCCACTTT. Translating it yields CAWSPAYNSPLHF.

The rearrangement links TRBV28 to TRBJ1-4; D possibly corresponds to TRBD1 (6 bases). Deletions cut 4 bases from V and 11 bases from J, with 11 bases between. The CDR3 runs to 12 residues. The V gene's germline CDR1 is MDHEN and CDR2 SYDVKM. The CDR3 loop is CASSSTGSKLFF. The CDR3 bases are TGTGCCAGCAGTTCCACAGGGTCGAAACTGTTTTTT.

Written as DNA, the CDR3 is TGTGCCAGCAGCCAAGAATTCGCGGGAGGGCAAGATACGCAGTATTTT. Protein product: CASSQEFAGGQDTQYF. The V and J genes are TRBV4-2 and TRBJ2-3; 9 bases fit TRBD2. CDR1 and CDR2 from the germline V gene are LGHNA and YNFKEQ. This CDR3 is 16 amino acids long. V lost 0 bases to trimming and J lost 5 bases; unmatched junction nucleotides: 6.

The chain joins TRBV28 to TRBJ1-1; D is unclear. With 7 bases removed from V and 1 base from J, the gap between germline ends came to 7 bases. Per germline, CDR1 MDHEN and CDR2 SYDVKM. This CDR3 has 12 amino acids. CDR3 in DNA: TGTGCCAGCAACTGGTGGAACACTGAAGCTTTCTTT. Translated: CASNWWNTEAFF.